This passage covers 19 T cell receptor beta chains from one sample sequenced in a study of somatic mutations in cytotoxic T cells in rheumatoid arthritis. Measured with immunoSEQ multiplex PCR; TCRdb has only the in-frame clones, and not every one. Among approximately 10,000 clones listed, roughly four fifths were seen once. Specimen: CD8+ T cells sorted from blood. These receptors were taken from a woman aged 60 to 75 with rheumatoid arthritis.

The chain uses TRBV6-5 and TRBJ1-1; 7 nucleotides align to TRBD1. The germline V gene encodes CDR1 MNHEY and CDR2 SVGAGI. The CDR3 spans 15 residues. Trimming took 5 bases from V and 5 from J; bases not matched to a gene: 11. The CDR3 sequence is CASSKERGLLTEAFF. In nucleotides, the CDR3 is TGTGCCAGCAGTAAAGAAAGGGGGCTTTTAACTGAAGCTTTCTTT.

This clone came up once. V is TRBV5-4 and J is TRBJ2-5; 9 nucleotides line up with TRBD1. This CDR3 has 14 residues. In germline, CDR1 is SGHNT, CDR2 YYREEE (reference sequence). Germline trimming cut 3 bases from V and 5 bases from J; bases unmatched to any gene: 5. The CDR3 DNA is TGTGCCAGCAGCTCTACAGGGGGCATGGAGACCCAGTACTTC. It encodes CASSSTGGMETQYF.

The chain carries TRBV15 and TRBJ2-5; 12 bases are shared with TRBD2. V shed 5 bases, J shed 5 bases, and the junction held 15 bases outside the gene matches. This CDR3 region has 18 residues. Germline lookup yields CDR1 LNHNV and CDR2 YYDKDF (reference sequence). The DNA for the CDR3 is TGTGCCACCAGCCTAGGACTAGCGGGACCCACCGCGGGGGAGACCCAGTACTTC. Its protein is CATSLGLAGPTAGETQYF.

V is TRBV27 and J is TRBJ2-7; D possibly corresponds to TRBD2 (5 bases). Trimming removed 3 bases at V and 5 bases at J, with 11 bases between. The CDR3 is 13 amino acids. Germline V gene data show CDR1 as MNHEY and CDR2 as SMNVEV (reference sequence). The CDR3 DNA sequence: TGTGCCAGCAGTTTCGGGGAATTCGACGAGCAGTACTTC. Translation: CASSFGEFDEQYF.

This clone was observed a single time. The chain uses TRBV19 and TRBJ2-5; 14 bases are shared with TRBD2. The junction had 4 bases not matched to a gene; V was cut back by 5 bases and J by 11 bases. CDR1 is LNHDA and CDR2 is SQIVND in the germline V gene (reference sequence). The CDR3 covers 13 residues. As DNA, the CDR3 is TGTGCCAGTAGTTTGGGACTAGCGGGAGAGCAGTACTTC. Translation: CASSLGLAGEQYF.

CDR3 in amino acids: CASRQNYGYTF. The CDR3 DNA follows: TGTGCCAGCAGACAGAACTATGGCTACACCTTC. The chain joins TRBV7-9 to TRBJ1-2; D remains ambiguous. In germline, CDR1 is SEHNR, CDR2 FQNEAQ (reference sequence). The CDR3 is 11 amino acids. V was trimmed by 6 bases and J by 2 bases, leaving 4 bases between them.

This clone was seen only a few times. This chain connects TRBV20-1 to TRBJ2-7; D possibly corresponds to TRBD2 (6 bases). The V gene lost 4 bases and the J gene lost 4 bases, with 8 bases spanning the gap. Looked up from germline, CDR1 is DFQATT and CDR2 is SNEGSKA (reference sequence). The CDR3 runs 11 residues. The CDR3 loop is CSAKGGYEQYF. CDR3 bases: TGCAGTGCTAAAGGAGGGTACGAGCAGTACTTC.

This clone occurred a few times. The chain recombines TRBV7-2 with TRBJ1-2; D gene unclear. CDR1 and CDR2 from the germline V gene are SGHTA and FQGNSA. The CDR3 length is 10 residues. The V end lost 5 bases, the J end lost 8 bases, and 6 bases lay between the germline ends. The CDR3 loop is CASSPRGYTF. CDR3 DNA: TGTGCCAGCAGCCCACGGGGCTACACCTTC. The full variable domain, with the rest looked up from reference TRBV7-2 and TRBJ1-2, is GAGVSQSPSNKVTEKGKDVELRCDPISGHTALYWYRQSLGQGLEFLIYFQGNSAPDKSGLPSDRFSAERTGGSVSTLTIQRTQQEDSAVYLCASSPRGYTFGSGTRLTVV.

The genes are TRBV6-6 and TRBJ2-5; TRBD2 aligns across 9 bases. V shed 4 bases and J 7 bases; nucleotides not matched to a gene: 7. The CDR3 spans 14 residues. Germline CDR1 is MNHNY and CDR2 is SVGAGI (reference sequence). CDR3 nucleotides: TGTGCCAGCAGTTCGACTAGCGGCCTAGGGACCCAGTACTTC. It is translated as CASSSTSGLGTQYF.

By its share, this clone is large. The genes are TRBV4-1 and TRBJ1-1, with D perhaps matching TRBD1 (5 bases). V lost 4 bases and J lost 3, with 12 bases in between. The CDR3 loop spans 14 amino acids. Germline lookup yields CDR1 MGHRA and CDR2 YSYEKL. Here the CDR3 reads CASSPISQDTEAFF. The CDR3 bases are TGCGCCAGCAGCCCCATCTCACAGGACACTGAAGCTTTCTTT.

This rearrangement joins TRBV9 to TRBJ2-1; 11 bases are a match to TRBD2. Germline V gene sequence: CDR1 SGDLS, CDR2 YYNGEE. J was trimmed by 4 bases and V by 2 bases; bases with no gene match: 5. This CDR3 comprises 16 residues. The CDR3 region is CASSVSGTSGYNEQFF. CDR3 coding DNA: TGTGCCAGCAGCGTCTCCGGGACTAGCGGATACAATGAGCAGTTCTTC.

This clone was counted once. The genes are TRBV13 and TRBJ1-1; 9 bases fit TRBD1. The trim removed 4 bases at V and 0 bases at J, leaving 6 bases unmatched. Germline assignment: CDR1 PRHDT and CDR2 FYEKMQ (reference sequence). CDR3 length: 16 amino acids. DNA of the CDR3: TGTGCCAGCAGCTCTACAGGGGGCGGGATGAACACTGAAGCTTTCTTT. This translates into CASSSTGGGMNTEAFF. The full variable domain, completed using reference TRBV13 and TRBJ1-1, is AAGVIQSPRHLIKEKRETATLKCYPIPRHDTVYWYQQGPGQDPQFLISFYEKMQSDKGSIPDRFSAQQFSDYHSELNMSSLELGDSALYFCASSSTGGGMNTEAFFGQGTRLTVV.

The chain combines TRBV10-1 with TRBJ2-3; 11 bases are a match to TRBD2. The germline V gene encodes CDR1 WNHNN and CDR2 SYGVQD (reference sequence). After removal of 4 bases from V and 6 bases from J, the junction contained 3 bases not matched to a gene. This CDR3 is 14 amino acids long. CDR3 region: CASSGLAGWDTQYF. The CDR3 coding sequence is TGCGCCAGCAGTGGACTAGCGGGATGGGATACGCAGTATTTT.

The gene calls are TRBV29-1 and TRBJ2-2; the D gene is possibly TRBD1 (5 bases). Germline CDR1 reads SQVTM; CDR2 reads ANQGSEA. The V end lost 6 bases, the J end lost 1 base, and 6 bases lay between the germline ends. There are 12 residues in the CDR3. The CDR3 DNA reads TGCAGCGTCACAGGGAACACCGGGGAGCTGTTTTTT. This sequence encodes CSVTGNTGELFF.

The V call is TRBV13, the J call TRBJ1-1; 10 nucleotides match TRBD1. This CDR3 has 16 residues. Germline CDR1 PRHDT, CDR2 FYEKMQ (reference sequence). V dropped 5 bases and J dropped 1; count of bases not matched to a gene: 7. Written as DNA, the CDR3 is TGTGCCAGCAGCCTGGGACAGGGGCGAGGGAACACTGAAGCTTTCTTT. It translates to CASSLGQGRGNTEAFF. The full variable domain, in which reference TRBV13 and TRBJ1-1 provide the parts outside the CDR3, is AAGVIQSPRHLIKEKRETATLKCYPIPRHDTVYWYQQGPGQDPQFLISFYEKMQSDKGSIPDRFSAQQFSDYHSELNMSSLELGDSALYFCASSLGQGRGNTEAFFGQGTRLTVV.

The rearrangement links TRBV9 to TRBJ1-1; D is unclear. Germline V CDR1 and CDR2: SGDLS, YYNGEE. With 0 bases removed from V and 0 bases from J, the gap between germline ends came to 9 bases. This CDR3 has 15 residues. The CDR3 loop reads CASSVGELMNTEAFF. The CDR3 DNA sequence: TGTGCCAGCAGCGTAGGGGAGTTGATGAACACTGAAGCTTTCTTT. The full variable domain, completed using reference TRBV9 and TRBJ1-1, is DSGVTQTPKHLITATGQRVTLRCSPRSGDLSVYWYQQSLDQGLQFLIQYYNGEERAKGNILERFSAQQFPDLHSELNLSSLELGDSALYFCASSVGELMNTEAFFGQGTRLTVV.

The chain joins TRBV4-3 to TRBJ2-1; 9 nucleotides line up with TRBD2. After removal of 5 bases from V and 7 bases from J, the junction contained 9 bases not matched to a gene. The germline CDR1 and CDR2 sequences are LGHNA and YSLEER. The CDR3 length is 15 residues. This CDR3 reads CASSAGAGGRNEQFF. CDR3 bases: TGCGCCAGCAGCGCCGGGGCGGGAGGGCGAAATGAGCAGTTCTTC.

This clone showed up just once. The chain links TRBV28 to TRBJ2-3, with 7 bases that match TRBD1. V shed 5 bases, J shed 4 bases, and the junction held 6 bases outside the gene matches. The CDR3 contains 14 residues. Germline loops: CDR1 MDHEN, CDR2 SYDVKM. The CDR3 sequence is CASSDTGEADTQYF. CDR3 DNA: TGTGCCAGCAGTGACACAGGGGAAGCAGATACGCAGTATTTT.

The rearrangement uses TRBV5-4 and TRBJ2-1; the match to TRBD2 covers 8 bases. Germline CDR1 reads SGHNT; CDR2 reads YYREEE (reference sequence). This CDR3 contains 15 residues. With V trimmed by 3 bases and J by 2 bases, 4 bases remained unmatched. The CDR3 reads CASSYVAGPYNEQFF. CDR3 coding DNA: TGTGCCAGCAGCTATGTAGCGGGACCCTACAATGAGCAGTTCTTC.